The entry below describes one T cell receptor (beta chain). Its cognate antigen is unknown. CDR3 length equals 15 residues. Germline CDR1 and CDR2: DFQATT and SNEGSKA (reference sequence). J gave up 2 bases and V 2 bases, and 7 bases lay outside the gene matches. The data originate from a study of CD8 T cells in ankylosing spondylitis. MiXCR, applied by TCRdb to the 5' RACE reads, yields one record per CDR3 protein. The sample has about 140,000 distinct CDR3 sequences, around a third seen once; the top ten hold about 6.3%. Whole-study findings and limits: Seven to nine highly homologous variants made up a TCR beta motif that seemed to typify ankylosing spondylitis blood.

Source material: synovial fluid, either unsorted or a sorted T cell fraction (not recorded which). This TCR came from a male donor with ankylosing spondylitis. The chain carries TRBV20-1 and TRBJ2-5; 8 bases map to TRBD1. The CDR3, as DNA: TGCAGTGCTAGATCCCCCGGACAGGGTCAAGAGACCCAGTACTTC. Protein product: CSARSPGQGQETQYF.